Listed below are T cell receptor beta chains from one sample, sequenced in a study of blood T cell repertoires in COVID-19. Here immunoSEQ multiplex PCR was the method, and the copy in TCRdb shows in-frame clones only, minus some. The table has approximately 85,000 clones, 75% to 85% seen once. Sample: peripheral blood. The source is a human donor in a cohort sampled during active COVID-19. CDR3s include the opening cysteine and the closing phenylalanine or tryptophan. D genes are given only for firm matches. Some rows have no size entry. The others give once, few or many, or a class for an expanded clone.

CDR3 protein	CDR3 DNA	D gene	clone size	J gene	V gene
CASSPQGGLSTDTQYF	TGTGCCAGCAGCCCCCAAGGGGGTCTAAGCACAGATACGCAGTATTTT	.	.	TRBJ2-3	TRBV9
CASTQTVGGFGQPQHF	TGTGCCAGTACTCAAACCGTGGGGGGTTTCGGGCAGCCCCAGCATTTT	.	.	TRBJ1-5	TRBV19
CASSLFSGTEQYF	TGTGCCAGCAGTTTATTTTCAGGAACCGAGCAGTACTTC	.	.	TRBJ2-7	TRBV28
CASSLDRVNTEAFF	TGTGCCAGCTCACTGGACAGGGTAAATACTGAAGCTTTCTTT	TRBD1	.	TRBJ1-1	TRBV18
CASSRQGQNTEAFF	TGTGCCAGCTCCCGACAGGGGCAGAACACTGAAGCTTTCTTT	TRBD1	.	TRBJ1-1	TRBV18
CASSQQHSGNTIYF	TGTGCCAGCAGCCAACAACACTCTGGAAACACCATATATTTT	.	.	TRBJ1-3	TRBV3-1/TRBV3-2
CASSLEVQAANNNSPLHF	TGCGCCAGCAGCCTGGAAGTCCAGGCCGCCAACAATAATTCACCCCTCCACTTT	.	.	TRBJ1-6	TRBV4-3
CASTGGIGTGELFF	TGTGCCAGCACTGGGGGCATAGGAACCGGGGAGCTGTTTTTT	.	.	TRBJ2-2	TRBV6-5
CASSPPGGVTNEKLFF	TGTGCCAGCTCACCACCAGGGGGTGTAACTAATGAAAAACTGTTTTTT	.	.	TRBJ1-4	TRBV18
CASSSETGEGYTF	TGTGCCAGCAGCTCCGAGACAGGGGAAGGCTACACCTTC	TRBD1	.	TRBJ1-2	TRBV5-4
CASRYRGQQYNEQFF	TGTGCCAGCAGGTACAGGGGACAGCAATACAATGAGCAGTTCTTC	TRBD1	few	TRBJ2-1	TRBV2
CASRGGPPSYEQYF	TGTGCCAGCAGAGGGGGACCACCGTCCTACGAGCAGTACTTC	.	.	TRBJ2-7	TRBV2
CASSPPSGGYSYEQYF	TGTGCCAGCAGTCCCCCTAGCGGGGGCTACTCCTACGAGCAGTACTTC	TRBD2	few	TRBJ2-7	TRBV28
CASSPSLDRTTDTQYF	TGTGCCAGCAGCCCTAGTCTGGATCGGACTACAGATACGCAGTATTTT	.	.	TRBJ2-3	TRBV3-1/TRBV3-2
CASPSRNEQFF	TGTGCCAGCCCTTCGCGGAATGAGCAGTTCTTC	.	.	TRBJ2-1	TRBV7-3
CSARVDQPQHF	TGCAGTGCTAGAGTCGATCAGCCCCAGCATTTT	.	.	TRBJ1-5	TRBV20-1
CASSSTGNRAEAFF	TGTGCCAGCAGCTCCACAGGGAACCGGGCTGAAGCTTTCTTT	.	few	TRBJ1-1	TRBV7-2
CASSQERRGQTEAFF	TGCGCCAGCAGCCAAGAGAGGAGGGGGCAGACTGAAGCTTTCTTT	TRBD1	.	TRBJ1-1	TRBV4-1
CATSDPGQGVVELFF	TGTGCCACCAGTGATCCCGGACAGGGGGTCGTGGAGCTGTTTTTT	TRBD1	few	TRBJ2-2	TRBV24-1
CASSPGPYEQYF	TGCGCCAGCAGCCCGGGTCCCTACGAGCAGTACTTC	.	few	TRBJ2-7	TRBV4-1
CASSGDRVSNQPQHF	TGTGCCAGCAGTGGGGACAGGGTAAGCAATCAGCCCCAGCATTTT	TRBD1	.	TRBJ1-5	TRBV2
CASNTQGLKYEKLFF	TGTGCCAGCAACACTCAGGGCTTGAAGTACGAAAAACTGTTTTTT	.	once	TRBJ1-4	TRBV5-8
CASGNLDTGELFF	TGTGCCAGCGGCAATCTGGACACCGGGGAGCTGTTTTTT	.	.	TRBJ2-2	TRBV11-2
CASSPDTYEQYF	TGTGCCAGCAGCCCCGACACCTACGAGCAGTACTTC	.	.	TRBJ2-7	TRBV9
CAWSTKASSYNSPLHF	TGTGCCTGGAGCACTAAAGCCAGCTCCTATAATTCACCCCTCCACTTT	.	.	TRBJ1-6	TRBV30
CASTPSPGTGHNEQYF	TGTGCCAGTACTCCAAGTCCCGGGACAGGGCACAACGAGCAGTACTTC	TRBD1	.	TRBJ2-7	TRBV19
CASSGGEEQYF	TGTGCCAGCTCAGGAGGGGAAGAGCAGTACTTC	.	few	TRBJ2-7	TRBV18
CASSWTGGNDEQFF	TGTGCCAGCAGTTGGACAGGGGGCAACGATGAGCAGTTCTTC	TRBD1	.	TRBJ2-1	TRBV6-6
CASSQGANTEAFF	TGTGCCAGCAGCCAGGGCGCCAACACTGAAGCTTTCTTT	.	.	TRBJ1-1	TRBV7-3
CASEGVSSYEQYF	TGTGCCAGTGAGGGTGTAAGCTCCTACGAGCAGTACTTC	.	.	TRBJ2-7	TRBV7-8
CATSRRKTGNYGYTF	TGTGCCACCAGCCGAAGGAAGACAGGGAACTATGGCTACACCTTC	TRBD1	.	TRBJ1-2	TRBV15
CASSLVGSGGFNEQFF	TGTGCCAGCAGCTTGGTGGGTAGCGGGGGGTTCAATGAGCAGTTCTTC	TRBD2	.	TRBJ2-1	TRBV5-4